This entry describes one TCR beta chain. The target antigen is unknown. CD45RO/CCR7/CD25/CD127/CD95/CD27 sorting isolated CD4+ naive, central memory, regulatory and stem cell-like memory cells. The isolated RNA, all of it, was reverse transcribed, so expressed TCRB transcripts were what got sequenced. Data came from immunoSEQ multiplex PCR; TCRdb stores just in-frame clones and leaves some out. The data show around 500,000 clones, more than 9.5% seen once. Germline assignment: CDR1 SGHTA and CDR2 FQGNSA. The CDR3 runs to 13 residues. The V and J ends lost 2 bases and 3 bases respectively, with 8 bases between them. This sample is drawn from a study of beta chain features in type 1 diabetes. Notes on the study in general: Reduced insertions and increased deletions marked VDJ junctions in type 1 diabetes patients. Small HLA sub-analyses could not settle whether HLA shapes TCRB rearrangement.

Specimen: naive CD4+ T cells from blood. The chain joins TRBV7-2 to TRBJ2-7; D is unclear. This clonotype originated in a woman under 30 in good health. The CDR3 loop is CASSLTGYYEQYF. CDR3 coding DNA: TGTGCCAGCAGCTTAACGGGCTACTACGAGCAGTACTTC.